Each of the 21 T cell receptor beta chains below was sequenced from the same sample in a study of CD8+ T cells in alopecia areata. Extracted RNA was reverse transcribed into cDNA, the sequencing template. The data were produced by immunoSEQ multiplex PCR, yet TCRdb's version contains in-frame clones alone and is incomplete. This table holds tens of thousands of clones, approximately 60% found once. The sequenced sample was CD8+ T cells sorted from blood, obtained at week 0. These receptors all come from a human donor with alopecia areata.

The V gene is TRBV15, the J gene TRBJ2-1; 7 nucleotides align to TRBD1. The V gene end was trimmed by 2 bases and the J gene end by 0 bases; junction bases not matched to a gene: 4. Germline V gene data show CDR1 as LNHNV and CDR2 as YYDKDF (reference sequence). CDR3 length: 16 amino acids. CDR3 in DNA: TGTGCCACCAGCAGACAGGGGGTTGGCTCCTACAATGAGCAGTTCTTC. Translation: CATSRQGVGSYNEQFF.

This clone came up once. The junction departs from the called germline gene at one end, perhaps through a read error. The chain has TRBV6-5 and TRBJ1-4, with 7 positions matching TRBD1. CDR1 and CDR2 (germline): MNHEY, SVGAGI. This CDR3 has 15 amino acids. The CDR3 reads CASSYYGTENERLFF. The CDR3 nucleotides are TGTGCCAGCAGTTACTATGGGACAGAAAATGAAAGACTGTTTTTT.

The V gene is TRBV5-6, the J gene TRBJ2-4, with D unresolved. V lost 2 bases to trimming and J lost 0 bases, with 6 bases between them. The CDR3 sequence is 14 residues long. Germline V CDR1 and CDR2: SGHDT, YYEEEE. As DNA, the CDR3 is TGTGCCAGCAGCTTACATCTAGCCAAAAACATTCAGTACTTC. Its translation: CASSLHLAKNIQYF.

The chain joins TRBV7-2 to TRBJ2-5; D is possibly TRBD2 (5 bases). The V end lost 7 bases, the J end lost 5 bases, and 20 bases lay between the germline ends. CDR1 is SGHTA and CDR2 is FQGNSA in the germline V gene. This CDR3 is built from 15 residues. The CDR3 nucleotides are TGTGCCAGCACTCCGGGGTCGGGCCAAGGGGAGACCCAGTACTTC. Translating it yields CASTPGSGQGETQYF.

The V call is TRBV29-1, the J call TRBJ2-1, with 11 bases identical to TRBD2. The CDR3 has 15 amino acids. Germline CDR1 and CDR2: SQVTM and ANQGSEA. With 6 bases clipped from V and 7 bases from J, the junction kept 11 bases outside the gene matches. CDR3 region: CSVAETSGSGNEQFF. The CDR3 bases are TGCAGCGTGGCGGAAACTAGCGGGAGTGGGAATGAGCAGTTCTTC.

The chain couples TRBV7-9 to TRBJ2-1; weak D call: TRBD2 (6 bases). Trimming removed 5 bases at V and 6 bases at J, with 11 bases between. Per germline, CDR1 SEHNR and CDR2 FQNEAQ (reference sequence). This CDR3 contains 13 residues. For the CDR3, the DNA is TGTGCCAGCAGCCCAAATAGCGGCAATGAGCAGTTCTTC. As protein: CASSPNSGNEQFF.

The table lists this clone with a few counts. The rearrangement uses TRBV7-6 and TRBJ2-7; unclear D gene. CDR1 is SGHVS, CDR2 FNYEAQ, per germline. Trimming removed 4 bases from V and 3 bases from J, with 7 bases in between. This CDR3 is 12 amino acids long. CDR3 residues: CASSWGNYEQYF. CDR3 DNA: TGTGCCAGCAGCTGGGGAAACTACGAGCAGTACTTC.

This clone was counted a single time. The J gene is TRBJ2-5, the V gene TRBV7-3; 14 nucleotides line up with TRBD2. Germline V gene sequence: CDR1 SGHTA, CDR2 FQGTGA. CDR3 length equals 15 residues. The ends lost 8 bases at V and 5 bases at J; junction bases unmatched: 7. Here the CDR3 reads CASSGLAGGRETQYF. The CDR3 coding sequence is TGTGCCAGCTCCGGACTAGCGGGGGGACGCGAGACCCAGTACTTC.

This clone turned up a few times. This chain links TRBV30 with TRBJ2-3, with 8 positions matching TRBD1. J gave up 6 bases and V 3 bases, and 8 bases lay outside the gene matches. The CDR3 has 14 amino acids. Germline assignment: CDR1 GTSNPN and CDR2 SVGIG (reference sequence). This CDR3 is CAWRDRERRDTQYF. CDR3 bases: TGTGCCTGGAGGGACAGGGAGAGGCGGGATACGCAGTATTTT.

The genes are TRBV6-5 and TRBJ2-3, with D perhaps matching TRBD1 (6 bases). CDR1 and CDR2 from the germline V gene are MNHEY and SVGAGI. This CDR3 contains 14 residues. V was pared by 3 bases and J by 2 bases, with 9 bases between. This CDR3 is CASSYGGSTDTQYF. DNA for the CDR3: TGTGCCAGCAGTTATGGGGGCTCCACAGATACGCAGTATTTT.

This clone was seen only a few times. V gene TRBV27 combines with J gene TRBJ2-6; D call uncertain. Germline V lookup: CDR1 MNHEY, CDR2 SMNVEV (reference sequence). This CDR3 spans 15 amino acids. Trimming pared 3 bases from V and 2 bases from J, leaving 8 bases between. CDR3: CASSFIGPGANVLTF. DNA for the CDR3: TGTGCCAGCAGTTTTATCGGTCCTGGGGCCAACGTCCTGACTTTC.

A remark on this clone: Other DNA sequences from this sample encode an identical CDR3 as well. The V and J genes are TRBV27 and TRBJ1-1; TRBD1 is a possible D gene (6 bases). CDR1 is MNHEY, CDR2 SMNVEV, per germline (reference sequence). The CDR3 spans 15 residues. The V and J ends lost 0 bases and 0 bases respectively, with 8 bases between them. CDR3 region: CASSLSGGLNTEAFF. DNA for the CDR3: TGTGCCAGCAGTTTATCGGGGGGGCTGAACACTGAAGCTTTCTTT.

Here the CDR3 DNA reads TGCGCCAGCAGCAGGGGTCCTCACACCGGGGAGCTGTTTTTT. Its translation is CASSRGPHTGELFF. The J gene is TRBJ2-2, the V gene TRBV4-1; a weak D match, TRBD1 (5 bases). The CDR3 totals 14 residues. Deletions cut 5 bases from V and 3 bases from J, with 10 bases between. Germline V gene lookup returns CDR1 MGHRA and CDR2 YSYEKL.

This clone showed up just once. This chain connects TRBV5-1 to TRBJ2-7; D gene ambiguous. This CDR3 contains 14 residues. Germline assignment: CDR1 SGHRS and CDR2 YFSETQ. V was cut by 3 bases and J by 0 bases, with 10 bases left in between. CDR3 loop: CASSSKANSYEQYF. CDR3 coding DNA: TGCGCCAGCAGCTCTAAGGCGAACTCCTACGAGCAGTACTTC.

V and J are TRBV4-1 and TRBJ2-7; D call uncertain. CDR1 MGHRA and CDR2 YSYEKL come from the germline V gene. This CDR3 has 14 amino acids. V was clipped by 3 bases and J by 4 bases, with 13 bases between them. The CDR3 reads CASSQDPTQYEQYF. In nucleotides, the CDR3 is TGCGCCAGCAGCCAGGACCCCACCCAGTACGAGCAGTACTTC.

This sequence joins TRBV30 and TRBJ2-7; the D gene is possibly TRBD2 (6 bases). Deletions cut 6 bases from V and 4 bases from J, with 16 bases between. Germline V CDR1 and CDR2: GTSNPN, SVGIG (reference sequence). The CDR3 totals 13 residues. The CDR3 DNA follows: TGTGCCTGCGGAGGGGTGCCGGAGTACGAGCAGTACTTC. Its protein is CACGGVPEYEQYF.

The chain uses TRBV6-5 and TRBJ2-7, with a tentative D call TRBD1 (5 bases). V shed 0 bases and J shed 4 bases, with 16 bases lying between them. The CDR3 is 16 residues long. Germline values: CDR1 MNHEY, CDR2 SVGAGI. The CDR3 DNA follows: TGTGCCAGCAGTTACTCGTATCGGCAGGGATTTTACGAGCAGTACTTC. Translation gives CASSYSYRQGFYEQYF.

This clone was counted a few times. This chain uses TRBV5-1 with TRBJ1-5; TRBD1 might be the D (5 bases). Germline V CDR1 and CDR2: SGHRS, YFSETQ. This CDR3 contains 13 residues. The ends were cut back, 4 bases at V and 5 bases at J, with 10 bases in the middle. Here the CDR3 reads CASSALGDQPQHF. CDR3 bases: TGCGCCAGCAGCGCTTTAGGGGATCAGCCCCAGCATTTT.

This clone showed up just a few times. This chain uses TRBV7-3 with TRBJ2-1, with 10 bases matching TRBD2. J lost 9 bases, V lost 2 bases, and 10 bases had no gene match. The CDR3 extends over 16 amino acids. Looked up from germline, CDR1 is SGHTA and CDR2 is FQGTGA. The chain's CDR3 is CASSLELAGPSAEQFF. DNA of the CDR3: TGTGCCAGCAGCTTAGAACTAGCGGGGCCCTCCGCTGAGCAGTTCTTC.

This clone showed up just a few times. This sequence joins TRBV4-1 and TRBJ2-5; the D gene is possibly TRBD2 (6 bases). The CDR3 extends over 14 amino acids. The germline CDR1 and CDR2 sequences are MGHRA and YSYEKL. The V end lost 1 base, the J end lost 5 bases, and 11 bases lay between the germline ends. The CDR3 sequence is CASSQGAGRETQYF. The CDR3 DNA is TGCGCCAGCAGCCAAGGAGCAGGGAGGGAGACCCAGTACTTC.

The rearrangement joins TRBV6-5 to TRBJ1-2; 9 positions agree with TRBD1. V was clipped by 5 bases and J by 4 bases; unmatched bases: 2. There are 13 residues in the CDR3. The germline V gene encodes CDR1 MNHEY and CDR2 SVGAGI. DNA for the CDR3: TGTGCCAGCAGTGGACAGGGGAGCTATGGCTACACCTTC. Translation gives CASSGQGSYGYTF.